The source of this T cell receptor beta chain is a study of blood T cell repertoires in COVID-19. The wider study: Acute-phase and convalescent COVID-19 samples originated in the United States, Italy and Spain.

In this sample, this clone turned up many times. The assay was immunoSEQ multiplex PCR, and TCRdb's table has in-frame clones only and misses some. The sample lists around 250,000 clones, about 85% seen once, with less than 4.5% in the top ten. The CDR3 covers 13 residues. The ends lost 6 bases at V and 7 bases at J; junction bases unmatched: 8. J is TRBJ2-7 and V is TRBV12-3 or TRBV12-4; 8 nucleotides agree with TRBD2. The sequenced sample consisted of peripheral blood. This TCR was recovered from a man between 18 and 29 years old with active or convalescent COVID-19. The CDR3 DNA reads TGTGCCAGCAGCCGGGACGGGACTAGGGAGCAGTACTTC. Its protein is CASSRDGTREQYF.